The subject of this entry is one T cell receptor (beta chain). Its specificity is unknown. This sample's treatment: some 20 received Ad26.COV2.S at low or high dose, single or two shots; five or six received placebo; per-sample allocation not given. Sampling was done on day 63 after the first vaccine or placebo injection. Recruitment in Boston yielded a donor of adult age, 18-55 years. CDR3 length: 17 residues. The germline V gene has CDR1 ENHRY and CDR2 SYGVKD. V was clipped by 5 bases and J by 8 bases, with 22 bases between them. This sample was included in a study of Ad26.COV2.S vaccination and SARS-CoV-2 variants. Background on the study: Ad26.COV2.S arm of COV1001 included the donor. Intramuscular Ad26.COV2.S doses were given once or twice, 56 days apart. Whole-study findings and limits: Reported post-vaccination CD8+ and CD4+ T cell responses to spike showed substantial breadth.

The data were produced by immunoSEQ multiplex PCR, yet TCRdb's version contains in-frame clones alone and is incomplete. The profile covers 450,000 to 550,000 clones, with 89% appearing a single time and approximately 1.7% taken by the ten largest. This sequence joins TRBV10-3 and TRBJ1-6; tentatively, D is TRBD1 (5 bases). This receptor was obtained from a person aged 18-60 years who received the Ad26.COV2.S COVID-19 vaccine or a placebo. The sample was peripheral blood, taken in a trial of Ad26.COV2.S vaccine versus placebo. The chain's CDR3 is CAISSPAGQGVHSPLHF. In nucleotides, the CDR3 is TGTGCCATCAGTTCCCCTGCTGGGCAGGGAGTCCATTCACCCCTCCACTTT.